A selection of T cell receptor beta chains follows, all from one sample in a study of cytomegalovirus exposure and HLA in healthy donors. Repertoires were generated with immunoSEQ multiplex PCR, while TCRdb's copy carries only in-frame clones and drops some. The data contain roughly 45,000 clones, 94% of them singletons. Sequences were obtained from PBMCs. These receptors were obtained from a woman between 18 and 30 years old in good health and CMV-seropositive. The CDR3 runs from the conserved cysteine through the conserved F or W. D genes are given only for firm matches. Clone sizes are given selectively: once, few, many, or a class where the clone is expanded.

j_gene	d_gene	v_gene	abundance	CDR3aa	CDR3nt
TRBJ1-6	TRBD1	TRBV30	NA	CAWSVWASVRQGAYYNSPLHF	TGTGCCTGGAGTGTATGGGCTAGCGTAAGACAGGGGGCCTACTATAATTCACCCCTCCACTTT
TRBJ1-1	TRBD1	TRBV7-9	once	CASSNRGPTEAFF	TGTGCCAGCAGCAACAGGGGTCCCACTGAAGCTTTCTTT
TRBJ2-2	TRBD2	TRBV15	NA	CATSNQREATGELFF	TGTGCCACCAGCAACCAGCGGGAGGCCACCGGGGAGCTGTTTTTT
TRBJ2-2	NA	TRBV19	NA	CASSIGGLASGELFF	TGTGCCAGTAGTATAGGGGGACTCGCGTCAGGGGAGCTGTTTTTT
TRBJ2-1	TRBD2	TRBV4-2	NA	CASSQDQSSGGGSYNEQFF	TGTGCCAGCAGCCAAGATCAGTCAAGCGGGGGGGGCTCCTACAATGAGCAGTTCTTC
TRBJ2-5	TRBD1	TRBV5-1	NA	CASSLGDRAQETQYF	TGCGCCAGCAGCTTGGGGGACAGGGCCCAAGAGACCCAGTACTTC
TRBJ2-5	NA	TRBV5-1	NA	CASSHREGYQETQYF	TGCGCCAGCAGCCACAGGGAGGGTTACCAAGAGACCCAGTACTTC
TRBJ2-7	NA	TRBV13	NA	CASSLGGLIRSYEQYF	TGTGCCAGCAGCTTAGGCGGACTAATACGCTCCTACGAGCAGTACTTC
TRBJ2-7	NA	TRBV28	NA	CASSFDTGSSYEQYF	TGTGCCAGCAGTTTCGACACAGGGTCCAGCTACGAGCAGTACTTC
TRBJ1-5	NA	TRBV21-1	once	CAEAGRYNQPQHF	TGTGCCGAAGCGGGGAGGTACAATCAGCCCCAGCATTTT
TRBJ1-1	NA	TRBV28	NA	CASTPSRTASLNTEAFF	TGTGCCAGTACGCCCTCGAGGACAGCCTCTTTGAACACTGAAGCTTTCTTT
TRBJ1-6	TRBD1	TRBV6-1	NA	CASSEGTGGNSPLHF	TGTGCCAGCAGTGAAGGGACAGGGGGTAATTCACCCCTCCACTTT
TRBJ1-4	TRBD1	TRBV7-9	NA	CASRSSGTGFGKLFF	TGTGCCAGCAGATCGAGCGGGACAGGGTTTGGAAAACTGTTTTTT
TRBJ2-1	TRBD2	TRBV11-2	NA	CASRLTSGSEAQFF	TGTGCCAGCCGACTGACTAGCGGGAGTGAGGCGCAGTTCTTC
TRBJ2-2	NA	TRBV4-1	NA	CASSQLFTGSSNTGELFF	TGCGCCAGCAGCCAACTATTTACAGGGAGCTCGAACACCGGGGAGCTGTTTTTT
TRBJ2-1	TRBD1	TRBV6-5	NA	CASTLTGGINNEQFF	TGTGCCAGCACCCTAACAGGGGGCATAAACAATGAGCAGTTCTTC
TRBJ1-3	TRBD1	TRBV29-1	NA	CSVEGQGVGNTIYF	TGCAGCGTTGAAGGACAGGGGGTTGGAAACACCATATATTTT
TRBJ2-1	TRBD2	TRBV10-1	NA	CASKPSGREEQFF	TGCGCCAGCAAACCTAGCGGGAGGGAAGAGCAGTTCTTC
TRBJ1-1	TRBD1	TRBV5-1	NA	CASSRDRGRDTEAFF	TGCGCCAGCAGCCGCGACAGGGGACGAGACACTGAAGCTTTCTTT
TRBJ2-7	TRBD2	TRBV27	NA	CASSLSRGLAGGSVGDEQYF	TGTGCCAGCAGTTTATCGCGGGGACTAGCGGGAGGTTCCGTGGGGGACGAGCAGTACTTC
TRBJ1-5	NA	TRBV2	NA	CASSEPGQYSNQPQHF	TGTGCCAGCAGTGAACCGGGACAATATAGCAATCAGCCCCAGCATTTT
TRBJ2-7	NA	TRBV7-9	NA	CASSLIWGSEQYF	TGTGCCAGCAGCTTAATTTGGGGCTCCGAGCAGTACTTC
TRBJ2-7	NA	TRBV1	NA	CTSSQDPLANISYEQYF	TGCACCAGCAGCCAAGATCCGTTAGCCAACATCTCCTACGAGCAGTACTTC
TRBJ1-1	NA	TRBV5-4	once	CASSSTVLNTEAFF	TGTGCCAGCAGCTCGACAGTATTGAACACTGAAGCTTTCTTT
TRBJ2-7	NA	TRBV10-3	NA	CAIRGEGGYEQYF	TGTGCCATCAGGGGCGAGGGGGGGTACGAGCAGTACTTC
TRBJ1-5	TRBD1	TRBV28	once	CASSLSTGSNQPQHF	TGTGCCAGCAGTTTGTCGACAGGGAGCAATCAGCCCCAGCATTTT
TRBJ2-1	TRBD2	TRBV19	NA	CASSSTSGSVEQFF	TGTGCCAGTAGCTCGACTAGCGGGAGTGTCGAGCAGTTCTTC
TRBJ1-4	NA	TRBV28	NA	CASSPHPGAAEKLFF	TGTGCCAGCAGTCCACACCCAGGGGCCGCTGAAAAACTGTTTTTT
TRBJ1-2	TRBD1	TRBV27	NA	CASSDRGRTNYGYTF	TGTGCCAGCAGTGACAGGGGGCGGACTAACTATGGCTACACCTTC
TRBJ2-7	TRBD2	TRBV28	NA	CASRTSGGKHEQYF	TGTGCCAGTAGGACCTCGGGGGGGAAACACGAGCAGTACTTC
TRBJ2-7	NA	TRBV4-3	NA	CASSQDRDSYEQYF	TGCGCCAGCAGCCAAGACAGGGACTCCTACGAGCAGTACTTC
TRBJ1-1	NA	TRBV10-3	NA	CAISESGRNTEAFF	TGTGCCATCAGTGAGTCGGGGAGAAACACTGAAGCTTTCTTT
TRBJ2-6	NA	TRBV28	NA	CASLGVFGGANVLTF	TGTGCCAGCCTCGGGGTTTTCGGTGGGGCCAACGTCCTGACTTTC
TRBJ2-3	NA	TRBV27	NA	CASSTRSVASTDTQYF	TGTGCCAGCAGCACCCGTAGCGTAGCTAGCACAGATACGCAGTATTTT
TRBJ2-5	TRBD1	TRBV5-6	NA	CASSFGAGGETQYF	TGTGCCAGCAGCTTTGGGGCAGGGGGAGAGACCCAGTACTTC
TRBJ2-7	NA	TRBV4-2	NA	CASSQEMGQAYEQYF	TGTGCCAGCAGCCAAGAGATGGGCCAAGCCTACGAGCAGTACTTC
TRBJ2-7	NA	TRBV2	NA	CASRTQTVSYEQYF	TGTGCCAGCAGAACCCAGACAGTTTCCTACGAGCAGTACTTC
TRBJ2-7	TRBD2	TRBV5-1	NA	CASSRASSGTYEQYF	TGCGCCAGCAGCCGAGCCTCTAGCGGAACCTACGAGCAGTACTTC
TRBJ1-5	TRBD1	TRBV30	NA	CAWSKDRDNQPQHF	TGTGCCTGGAGTAAGGACAGGGATAATCAGCCCCAGCATTTT
TRBJ1-6	NA	TRBV19	NA	CASSIVFGGGQNSPLHF	TGTGCCAGTAGTATAGTTTTCGGGGGTGGCCAAAATTCACCCCTCCACTTT
TRBJ2-3	NA	TRBV27	few	CASTRLGTDTQYF	TGTGCCAGCACGAGGTTGGGCACAGATACGCAGTATTTT
TRBJ1-2	NA	TRBV29-1	NA	CSVPRGGATNYGYTF	TGCAGCGTCCCTCGGGGAGGGGCGACTAACTATGGCTACACCTTC